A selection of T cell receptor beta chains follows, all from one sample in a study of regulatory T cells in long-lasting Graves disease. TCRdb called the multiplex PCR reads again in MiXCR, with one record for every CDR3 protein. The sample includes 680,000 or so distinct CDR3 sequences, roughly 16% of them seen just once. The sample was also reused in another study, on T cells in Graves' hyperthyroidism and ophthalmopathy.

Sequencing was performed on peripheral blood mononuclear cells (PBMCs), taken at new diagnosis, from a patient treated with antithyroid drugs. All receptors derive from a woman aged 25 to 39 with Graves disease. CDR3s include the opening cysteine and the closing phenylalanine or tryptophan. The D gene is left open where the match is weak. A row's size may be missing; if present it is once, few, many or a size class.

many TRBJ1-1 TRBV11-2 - TGTGCCAGCAGCCCCCTGCCTGAAGCTTTCTTT CASSPLPEAFF
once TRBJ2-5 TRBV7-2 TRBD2 TGTGCCAGCAGCTTAGGGTTTGGCGGGGGGGACCGAGAGACCCAGTACTTC CASSLGFGGGDRETQYF
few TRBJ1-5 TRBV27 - TGTGCCAGCAGTTCCCGCAATCAGCTCCAGCATTTT CASSSRNQLQHF
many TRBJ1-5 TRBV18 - TGTGCCAGCTCCCCAACGCACAGTAGCAATCAGCCCCAGCATTTT CASSPTHSSNQPQHF
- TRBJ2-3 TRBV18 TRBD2 TGTGCCAGCCGACTAGCTTCGGGCACAGATACGCAGTATTTT CASRLASGTDTQYF
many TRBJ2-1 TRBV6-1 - TGTGCCAGCAGTCTCCTTCTGTCGGAGCAGTTCTTC CASSLLLSEQFF
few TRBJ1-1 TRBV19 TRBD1 TGTGCCAGTGGGAAATTAAGACAGGGCACTGAAGCTTTCTTT CASGKLRQGTEAFF
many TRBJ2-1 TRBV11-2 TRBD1 TGTGCCAGCAGCCCCCTGGACAGGGGGGCCAAGGGGTCCTACAATGAGCAGTTCTTC CASSPLDRGAKGSYNEQFF
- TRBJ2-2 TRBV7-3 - TGTGCCAGCAGCTTGACAGGAGTCGGGGAGCTGTTTTTT CASSLTGVGELFF
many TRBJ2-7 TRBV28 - TGTGCCAGCACCACGGGGACGGTCTACGAGCAGTACTTC CASTTGTVYEQYF
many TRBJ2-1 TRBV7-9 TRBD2 TGTGCCAGCAGCTTAAGCACGGGACTAAAGAATGAGCAGTTCTTC CASSLSTGLKNEQFF
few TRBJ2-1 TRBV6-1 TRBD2 TGTGCCAGCAGTGACTTCTGGAGCGGGATAACCTACAATGAGCAGTTCTTC CASSDFWSGITYNEQFF
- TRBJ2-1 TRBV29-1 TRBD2 TGCAGCGTTGAACGCGGGCTAGCGGGAGGGCCGAGGAATGAGCAGTTCTTC CSVERGLAGGPRNEQFF
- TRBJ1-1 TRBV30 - TGTGCCTGGGGCAGGGTTGGCACTGAAGCTTTCTTT CAWGRVGTEAFF
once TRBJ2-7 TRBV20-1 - TGCAGTGCTAGAGATTGGAGGGACTACGAGCAGTACTTC CSARDWRDYEQYF
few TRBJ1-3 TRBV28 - TGTGCCAGCCGATCGGGAGGGGAGGCTGGAAACACCATATATTTT CASRSGGEAGNTIYF
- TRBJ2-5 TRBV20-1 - TGCAGTGCTAGGATCCTGCAGGACCAAGAGACCCAGTACTTC CSARILQDQETQYF
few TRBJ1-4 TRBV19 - TGTGCCAGTAGTGGGTCCGCCGCAACTAATGAAAAACTGTTTTTT CASSGSAATNEKLFF
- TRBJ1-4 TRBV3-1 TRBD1 TGTGCCAGCAGCCTAAGGTCACAGGGGAAGGAAAAACTGTTTTTT CASSLRSQGKEKLFF
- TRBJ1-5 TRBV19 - TGTGCCAGTAGTATGCCCGGGTTCCTTGGTCAGCCCCAGCATTTT CASSMPGFLGQPQHF
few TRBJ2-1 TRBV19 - TGTGCCAGTAGGGGCGACCCCCGCGGTGAGCAGTTCTTC CASRGDPRGEQFF
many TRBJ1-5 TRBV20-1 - TGCAGTGCTAGAGACCAAATTTATCAGCCCCAGCATTTT CSARDQIYQPQHF
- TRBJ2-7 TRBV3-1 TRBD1 TGTGCCAGCAGCCAAGCCGGGACAGGGGGGATGGAGCAGTACTTC CASSQAGTGGMEQYF
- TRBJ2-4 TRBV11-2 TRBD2 TGTGCCAGCAGCTTAGGGGGGGGGTCGGTCAAAAACATTCAGTACTTC CASSLGGGSVKNIQYF
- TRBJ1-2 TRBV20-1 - TGCAGTACAGAACGGAGTAACTATGGCTACACCTTC CSTERSNYGYTF
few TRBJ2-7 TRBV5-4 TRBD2 TGTGCCAGCAGAATCCACGGGACTAGTGCCTACGAGCAGTACTTC CASRIHGTSAYEQYF
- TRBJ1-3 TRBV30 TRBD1 TGTGCCTGGAGTTCCGGGACAGCTGGAAACACCATATATTTT CAWSSGTAGNTIYF
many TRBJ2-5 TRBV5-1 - TGCGCCAGCAGCCGTGGACAAGGAATGGAGACCCAGTACTTC CASSRGQGMETQYF
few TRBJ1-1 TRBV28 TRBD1 TGTGCCAGCAGTTTCTTTGGGGGAGGACAGGGTTGGGCTTTCTTT CASSFFGGGQGWAFF
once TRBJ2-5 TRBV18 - TGTGCCAGCTCACCACCTCCGCAGCAGACCCAGTACTTC CASSPPPQQTQYF
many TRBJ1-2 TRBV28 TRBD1 TGTGCCAGCACCTACAGGGGGCGAGGGACCTATGGCTACACCTTC CASTYRGRGTYGYTF
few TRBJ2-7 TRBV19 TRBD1 TGTGCCAGCTCCTTTTCTACAGGGGGCGAAATCCCCTACGAGCAGTACTTC CASSFSTGGEIPYEQYF
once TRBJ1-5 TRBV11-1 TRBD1 TGCGCCAGCAGCCAATCAACAGGGGGGCTGGAGAATCAGCCCCAGCATTTT CASSQSTGGLENQPQHF
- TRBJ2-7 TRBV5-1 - TGCGCCAGCAGCTTGGCCATGGGCCGTATCTACGAGCAGTACTTC CASSLAMGRIYEQYF
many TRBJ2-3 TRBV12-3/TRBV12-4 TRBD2 TGTGCCAGCAGCCCGGGACTAGCGGCCGCAGATACGCAGTATTTT CASSPGLAAADTQYF
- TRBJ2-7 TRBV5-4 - TGTGCCAGCAGCCTAGACCGAGCGCCACGCAGATACGAGCAGTACTTC CASSLDRAPRRYEQYF
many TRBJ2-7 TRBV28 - TGTGCCAGCAGAAATAGCGGCCCCCTCACCTACGAGCAGTACTTC CASRNSGPLTYEQYF
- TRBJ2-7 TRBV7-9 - TGTGCCAGCAGCTCCGGAGAAGGGGCGCAAAGCTACGAGCAGTACTTC CASSSGEGAQSYEQYF
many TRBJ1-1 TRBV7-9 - TGTGCCAGCAGCTCTACACCCGGGAACACTGAAGCTTTCTTT CASSSTPGNTEAFF